The 28 T cell receptor beta chains presented below share a single source sample, sequenced in a study of control samples from healthy donors and cancer patients. Assay: immunoSEQ multiplex PCR; the TCRdb copy retains only in-frame clones and omits some. The sample records more than 100,000 clones, approximately 90% being singletons. The sequencing input was blood. These receptors all come from a woman aged 18-29 years in good health.

The CDR3, as DNA: TGTGCCAGCAGCCAAGTTTCCAGCCAGCATAATGAAAAACTGTTTTTT. Protein sequence: CASSQVSSQHNEKLFF. The chain combines TRBV14 with TRBJ1-4, with D uncertain. This CDR3 has 16 amino acids. Per germline, CDR1 SGHDN and CDR2 FVKESK. Trimming removed 1 base from V and 4 bases from J, with 13 bases in between.

This clone showed up just a few times. This sequence joins TRBV5-6 and TRBJ2-1; perhaps TRBD2 as D (7 bases). The CDR3 consists of 13 residues. V was cut by 1 base and J by 6 bases, with 8 bases left in between. Germline CDR1 and CDR2: SGHDT and YYEEEE. CDR3 residues: CASSLRGGNEQFF. The CDR3 DNA reads TGTGCCAGCAGCTTGAGGGGGGGCAATGAGCAGTTCTTC.

The chain couples TRBV27 to TRBJ1-5; D unresolved. The V and J ends lost 5 bases and 0 bases respectively, with 8 bases between them. Germline V gene sequence: CDR1 MNHEY, CDR2 SMNVEV (reference sequence). The CDR3 runs 14 residues. CDR3 DNA: TGTGCCAGCAGTCACTTCCTTAGCAATCAGCCCCAGCATTTT. It translates to CASSHFLSNQPQHF.

This clone was seen just once. V is TRBV7-2 and J is TRBJ1-1; 7 positions match TRBD1. Germline CDR1 reads SGHTA; CDR2 reads FQGNSA. CDR3 length equals 13 residues. The V segment lost 2 bases and the J segment 8 bases; nucleotides outside the gene matches: 5. CDR3 amino acids: CASSLNQGGEAFF. As DNA, the CDR3 is TGTGCCAGCAGCTTAAACCAGGGGGGGGAAGCTTTCTTT.

Comments on this clone: Other nucleotide sequences from this sample produce the same CDR3. The chain joins TRBV5-4 to TRBJ2-7; 8 positions agree with TRBD1. Germline V lookup: CDR1 SGHNT, CDR2 YYREEE (reference sequence). CDR3 length equals 12 residues. The V and J ends lost 2 bases and 6 bases, in that order; junction bases with no gene match: 1. The CDR3 region has the DNA TGTGCCAGCAGCTTAACAGGGGGCGAGCAGTACTTC. Its translation is CASSLTGGEQYF.

This chain joins TRBV7-2 and TRBJ2-1, with 7 bases aligning to TRBD2. This CDR3 is built from 15 residues. J was trimmed by 4 bases and V by 4 bases; bases with no gene match: 7. Germline V gives CDR1 SGHTA, CDR2 FQGNSA. CDR3 sequence (DNA): TGTGCCAGCAGCTACAGTGGGGGGGAATACAATGAGCAGTTCTTC. The encoded protein is CASSYSGGEYNEQFF.

The chain has TRBV5-4 and TRBJ2-7; 8 bases match TRBD1. The germline V gene encodes CDR1 SGHNT and CDR2 YYREEE (reference sequence). The CDR3 has 13 amino acids. With V trimmed by 5 bases and J by 3 bases, 4 bases remained unmatched. The CDR3 sequence is CASRHRGDYEQYF. As DNA, the CDR3 is TGTGCCAGCAGACACAGGGGGGACTACGAGCAGTACTTC.

The J gene is TRBJ1-1, the V gene TRBV19, with D tentatively TRBD1 (5 bases). The V end was cut by 7 bases, the J end by 6 bases, with 15 bases between. The germline V gene has CDR1 LNHDA and CDR2 SQIVND (reference sequence). The CDR3 extends over 13 amino acids. CDR3 DNA: TGTGCCAGTACGGTACAGGCAACAGCTGAAGCTTTCTTT. This encodes CASTVQATAEAFF. The full variable domain, completed using reference TRBV19 and TRBJ1-1, is DGGITQSPKYLFRKEGQNVTLSCEQNLNHDAMYWYRQDPGQGLRLIYYSQIVNDFQKGDIAEGYSVSREKKESFPLTVTSAQKNPTAFYLCASTVQATAEAFFGQGTRLTVV.

The chain combines TRBV30 with TRBJ1-1; maybe TRBD1 (5 bases). Trimming took 0 bases from V and 8 from J, leaving 13 bases between them. The CDR3 extends over 13 amino acids. Germline assignment: CDR1 GTSNPN and CDR2 SVGIG (reference sequence). This CDR3 is CAWSVLIRGEAFF. In DNA form, the CDR3 reads TGTGCCTGGAGTGTACTAATAAGGGGCGAAGCTTTCTTT.

The chain employs TRBV7-2 and TRBJ2-6; no firm D call. This CDR3 has 13 amino acids. Trimming shortened V by 5 bases and J by 1 base, and 3 bases separated the two germline ends. CDR1 SGHTA and CDR2 FQGNSA come from the germline V gene. The CDR3 loop reads CASSGSGANVLTF. The CDR3 region has the DNA TGTGCCAGCAGCGGATCTGGGGCCAACGTCCTGACTTTC.

This clone was found once. V gene TRBV5-1 combines with J gene TRBJ2-2, with 7 bases aligning to TRBD1. CDR1 is SGHRS and CDR2 is YFSETQ in the germline V gene. The V and J ends lost 5 bases and 2 bases, in that order; junction bases with no gene match: 6. CDR3 size: 15 residues. The CDR3 loop is CASREGDSNTGELFF. CDR3 sequence (DNA): TGCGCCAGCAGAGAGGGGGACAGTAACACCGGGGAGCTGTTTTTT.

A note on this clone: Other DNA sequences from this sample encode an identical CDR3 as well. The chain carries TRBV5-1 and TRBJ1-6; D might be TRBD1 (6 bases). V was cut by 1 base and J by 0 bases, with 8 bases left in between. CDR1 SGHRS and CDR2 YFSETQ come from the germline V gene. This CDR3 has 16 residues. The CDR3 nucleotides read TGCGCCAGCAGCTTGAGAGGGGGCTCCTATAATTCACCCCTCCACTTT. It specifies CASSLRGGSYNSPLHF. Together with reference TRBV5-1 and TRBJ1-6, the CDR3 gives the full variable domain: KAGVTQTPRYLIKTRGQQVTLSCSPISGHRSVSWYQQTPGQGLQFLFEYFSETQRNKGNFPGRFSGRQFSNSRSEMNVSTLELGDSALYLCASSLRGGSYNSPLHFGNGTRLTVT.

As regards this clone: The limits of the CDR3 on the DNA are not certain, so only TCRdb's listed CDR3 is given. The CDR3 loop reads CASSPLALTGLSLDTEAFF. V usage is TRBV5-1 and J usage is TRBJ1-1; whether TRBD1, the table's D call, matches the DNA was not checked. The CDR3 adds up to 19 amino acids, both ends counted. Germline V CDR1 and CDR2: SGHRS, YFSETQ.

The sample holds a few counts of this clone. The chain employs TRBV4-2 and TRBJ1-5; 12 positions match TRBD1. From germline, CDR1 is LGHNA and CDR2 YNFKEQ. Unmatched junction bases numbered 9, after V lost 4 bases and J lost 2 bases. This CDR3 has 18 amino acids. CDR3 coding DNA: TGTGCCAGCAGCCGAGGGACAGGGGGCTCTTGGGGCAATCAGCCCCAGCATTTT. Translation gives CASSRGTGGSWGNQPQHF.

This chain connects TRBV9 to TRBJ2-5, with 7 bases lining up with TRBD1. CDR3 length: 14 amino acids. With V trimmed by 0 bases and J by 5 bases, 4 bases remained unmatched. Germline CDR1 SGDLS, CDR2 YYNGEE. The DNA for the CDR3 is TGTGCCAGCAGCGTAGGGGACAGTTGGGAGACCCAGTACTTC. As protein: CASSVGDSWETQYF.

The genes are TRBV5-1 and TRBJ1-4; 8 positions match TRBD1. The CDR3 is 15 residues long. The V segment lost 3 bases and the J segment 2 bases; nucleotides outside the gene matches: 3. CDR1 and CDR2 (germline): SGHRS, YFSETQ. CDR3 sequence reads: CASSSTGGTNEKLFF. The CDR3 coding sequence is TGCGCCAGCAGCTCCACAGGGGGTACTAATGAAAAACTGTTTTTT.

The chain carries TRBV4-3 and TRBJ2-5, with 11 bases lining up with TRBD2. Germline CDR1 is LGHNA and CDR2 is YSLEER. Unmatched junction bases numbered 12, after V lost 0 bases and J lost 3 bases. The CDR3 sequence is 19 residues long. The CDR3 loop reads CASSQDLSFGGLAEETQYF. The CDR3 coding sequence is TGCGCCAGCAGCCAAGATTTGTCCTTCGGGGGACTAGCGGAAGAGACCCAGTACTTC.

The genes are TRBV5-1 and TRBJ2-3, with D possibly called TRBD1 or TRBD2 (5 bases each). Trimming removed 0 bases from V and 2 bases from J, with 10 bases in between. CDR1 is SGHRS and CDR2 is YFSETQ in the germline V gene. The CDR3 has 15 amino acids. CDR3 loop: CASSLVGPFTDTQYF. In nucleotides, the CDR3 is TGCGCCAGCAGCTTGGTGGGACCTTTCACAGATACGCAGTATTTT.

This sequence joins TRBV27 and TRBJ1-1; a weak D match, TRBD1 (5 bases). Germline V gene lookup returns CDR1 MNHEY and CDR2 SMNVEV (reference sequence). The CDR3 sequence is 14 residues long. Trimming removed 2 bases at V and 6 bases at J, with 13 bases between. CDR3 coding DNA: TGTGCCAGCAGTTTAAGGTCTTTGGGGGCTGAAGCTTTCTTT. Amino acid sequence: CASSLRSLGAEAFF.

The V call is TRBV24-1, the J call TRBJ2-5; 15 positions agree with TRBD2. The CDR3 totals 16 residues. V gave up 4 bases and J gave up 4 bases; unmatched junction bases: 3. Looked up from germline, CDR1 is KGHDR and CDR2 is SFDVKD. As DNA, the CDR3 is TGTGCCACCAGTGACCCGGGACTAGCGGGAGGAGAGACCCAGTACTTC. It translates to CATSDPGLAGGETQYF.

The V call is TRBV15, the J call TRBJ2-2; TRBD2 aligns across 9 bases. The CDR3 loop spans 17 amino acids. Trimming removed 2 bases from V and 3 bases from J; junction bases left unmatched: 7. Looked up from germline, CDR1 is LNHNV and CDR2 is YYDKDF (reference sequence). In DNA form, the CDR3 reads TGTGCCACCAGCAGACCTACTAGCGGGCAATACACCGGGGAGCTGTTTTTT. Its translation: CATSRPTSGQYTGELFF.

The chain employs TRBV29-1 and TRBJ1-1; maybe TRBD1 (6 bases). The V end lost 2 bases, the J end lost 1 base, and 14 bases lay between the germline ends. This CDR3 is 15 amino acids long. Germline CDR1 is SQVTM and CDR2 is ANQGSEA. CDR3 amino acids: CSVERSYRANTEAFF. DNA for the CDR3: TGCAGCGTTGAAAGATCGTACAGGGCGAACACTGAAGCTTTCTTT. Looking up the rest from reference TRBV29-1 and TRBJ1-1 gives the full variable domain: SAVISQKPSRDICQRGTSLTIQCQVDSQVTMMFWYRQQPGQSLTLIATANQGSEATYESGFVIDKFPISRPNLTFSTLTVSNMSPEDSSIYLCSVERSYRANTEAFFGQGTRLTVV.

The chain recombines TRBV5-1 with TRBJ1-1; weak D call: TRBD1 (5 bases). This CDR3 spans 13 amino acids. V was trimmed by 5 bases and J by 0 bases, leaving 8 bases between them. Germline V CDR1 and CDR2: SGHRS, YFSETQ. CDR3 sequence: CASREGVNTEAFF. For the CDR3, the DNA is TGCGCCAGCAGGGAAGGGGTGAACACTGAAGCTTTCTTT. Full variable domain (outside the CDR3, taken from reference TRBV5-1 and TRBJ1-1): KAGVTQTPRYLIKTRGQQVTLSCSPISGHRSVSWYQQTPGQGLQFLFEYFSETQRNKGNFPGRFSGRQFSNSRSEMNVSTLELGDSALYLCASREGVNTEAFFGQGTRLTVV.

This chain links TRBV6-5 with TRBJ1-5; 7 bases are shared with TRBD1. CDR3 length: 15 residues. The V gene's germline CDR1 is MNHEY and CDR2 SVGAGI. The J segment lost 4 bases and the V segment lost 7 bases, leaving 10 bases of the junction unmatched. CDR3 in amino acids: CASNFRQGANQPQHF. The CDR3 DNA reads TGTGCCAGCAATTTTAGACAGGGAGCAAATCAGCCCCAGCATTTT.

This chain uses TRBV18 with TRBJ1-5, with no clear D. V dropped 6 bases and J dropped 2 bases, with 11 bases sitting between them. There are 14 residues in the CDR3. CDR1 and CDR2 from the germline V gene are KGHSH and LQKENI. CDR3 region: CASSLRRGNQPQHF. The CDR3, as DNA: TGTGCCAGCTCTCTGCGGAGGGGCAATCAGCCCCAGCATTTT.

This clone appeared a single time. J is TRBJ1-1 and V is TRBV28; TRBD1 matches at 8 bases. With V trimmed by 5 bases and J by 3 bases, 11 bases remained unmatched. The CDR3 consists of 16 residues. Germline V gene data show CDR1 as MDHEN and CDR2 as SYDVKM. In DNA form, the CDR3 reads TGTGCCAGCAGTCTCGGACAGGGATGGGGGGACACTGAAGCTTTCTTT. Translation: CASSLGQGWGDTEAFF.

This chain joins TRBV24-1 and TRBJ2-7; D is perhaps TRBD1 or TRBD2 (5 bases each). Per the germline V gene, CDR1 is KGHDR and CDR2 is SFDVKD. This CDR3 is 16 amino acids long. Trimming left V 2 bases short and J 1 base short, with 14 bases between. CDR3 amino acids: CATSDSSGAKSYEQYF. In DNA, the CDR3 is TGTGCCACCAGTGATTCATCCGGGGCCAAATCCTACGAGCAGTACTTC.

The rearrangement joins TRBV28 to TRBJ1-4; 7 nucleotides line up with TRBD1. Germline CDR1 reads MDHEN; CDR2 reads SYDVKM. The CDR3 is 12 residues long. V trimming: 8 bases; J trimming: 8 bases; junction bases outside the gene matches: 5. The CDR3 region has the DNA TGTGCCAGCCGGACAGGAACAGAAAAACTGTTTTTT. It codes for CASRTGTEKLFF.